Sequencing of this TCR beta chain was carried out in a study of blood T cell repertoires in COVID-19. Assay: immunoSEQ multiplex PCR; the TCRdb copy retains only in-frame clones and omits some. The table has about 62,000 clones, roughly 85% seen once. The junction had 6 bases not matched to a gene; V was cut back by 4 bases and J by 4 bases. The V gene's germline CDR1 is SGHRS and CDR2 YFSETQ. The CDR3 runs to 17 residues. The clonotype comes from a woman of 80 years or more with acute or convalescent COVID-19. The chain has TRBV5-1 and TRBJ2-2; 14 nucleotides agree with TRBD2. What was sequenced was peripheral blood. The CDR3 sequence: CASSPRLAGGSTGELFF. For the CDR3, the DNA is TGCGCCAGCAGCCCTAGACTAGCGGGGGGGAGCACCGGGGAGCTGTTTTTT.